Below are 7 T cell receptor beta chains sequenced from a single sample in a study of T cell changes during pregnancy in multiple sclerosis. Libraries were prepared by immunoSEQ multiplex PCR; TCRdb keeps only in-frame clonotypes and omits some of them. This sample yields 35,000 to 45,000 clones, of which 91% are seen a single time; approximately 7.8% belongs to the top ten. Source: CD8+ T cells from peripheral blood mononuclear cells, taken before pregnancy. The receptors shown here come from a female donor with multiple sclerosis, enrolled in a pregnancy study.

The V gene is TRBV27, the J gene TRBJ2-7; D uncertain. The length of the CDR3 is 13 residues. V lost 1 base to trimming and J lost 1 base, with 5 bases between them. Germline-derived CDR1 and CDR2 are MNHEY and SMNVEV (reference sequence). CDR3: CASSLYRSYEQYF. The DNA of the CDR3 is TGTGCCAGCAGTTTATACCGGTCCTACGAGCAGTACTTC.

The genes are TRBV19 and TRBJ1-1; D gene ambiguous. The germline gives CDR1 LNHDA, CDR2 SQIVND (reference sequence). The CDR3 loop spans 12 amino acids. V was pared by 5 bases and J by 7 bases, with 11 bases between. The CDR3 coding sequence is TGTGCCAGTAGTCTGGCTACAGATGAAGCTTTCTTT. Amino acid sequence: CASSLATDEAFF.

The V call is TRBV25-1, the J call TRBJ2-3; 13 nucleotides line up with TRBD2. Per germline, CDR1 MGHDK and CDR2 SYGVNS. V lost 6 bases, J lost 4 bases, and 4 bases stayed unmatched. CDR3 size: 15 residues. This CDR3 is CASRLAGGPSDTQYF. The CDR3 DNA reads TGTGCCAGCAGACTAGCGGGAGGGCCCTCAGATACGCAGTATTTT. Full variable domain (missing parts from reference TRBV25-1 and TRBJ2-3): EADIYQTPRYLVIGTGKKITLECSQTMGHDKMYWYQQDPGMELHLIHYSYGVNSTEKGDLSSESTVSRIRTEHFPLTLESARPSHTSQYLCASRLAGGPSDTQYFGPGTRLTVL.

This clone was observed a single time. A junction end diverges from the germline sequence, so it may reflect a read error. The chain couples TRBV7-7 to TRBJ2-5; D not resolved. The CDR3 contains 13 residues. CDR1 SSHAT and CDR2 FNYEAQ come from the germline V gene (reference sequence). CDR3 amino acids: CASSLRYEETQYF. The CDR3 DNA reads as TGTGCTAGCAGCCTCCGTTACGAGGAGACCCAGTACTTC.

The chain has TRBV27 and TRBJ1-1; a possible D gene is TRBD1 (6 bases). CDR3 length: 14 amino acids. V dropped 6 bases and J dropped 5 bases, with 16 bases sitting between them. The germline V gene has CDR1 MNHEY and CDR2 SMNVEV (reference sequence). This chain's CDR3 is CASREGGLGTEAFF. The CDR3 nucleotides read TGTGCCAGCAGGGAGGGGGGGTTGGGAACTGAAGCTTTCTTT.

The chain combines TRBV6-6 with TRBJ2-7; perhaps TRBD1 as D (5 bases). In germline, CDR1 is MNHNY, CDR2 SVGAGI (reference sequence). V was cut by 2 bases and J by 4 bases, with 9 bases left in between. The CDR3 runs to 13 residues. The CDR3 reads CASSYPDSYEQYF. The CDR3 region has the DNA TGTGCCAGCAGTTACCCCGACAGTTACGAGCAGTACTTC.

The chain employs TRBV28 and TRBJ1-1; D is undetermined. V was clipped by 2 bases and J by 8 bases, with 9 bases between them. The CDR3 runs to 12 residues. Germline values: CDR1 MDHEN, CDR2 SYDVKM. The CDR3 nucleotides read TGTGCCAGCAGTTTACAGGCACGGGAAGCTTTCTTT. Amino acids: CASSLQAREAFF.